This T cell receptor (beta chain) came from a study of T-cell reconstitution after alpha-beta-depleted transplantation in children. This clonotype was seen many times. TCRbeta library construction was performed incorporating unique molecular identifiers. TCRdb itself ran the PCR reads through MiXCR, one entry per CDR3 protein. The repertoire includes approximately 250,000 distinct CDR3 sequences, roughly a tenth of them detected once, and over 4.5% sits in the top ten. The germline V gene encodes CDR1 LNHDA and CDR2 SQIVND (reference sequence). This CDR3 contains 14 residues. The J segment lost 4 bases and the V segment lost 7 bases, leaving 9 bases of the junction unmatched.

This sample comprised PBMCs from the stem cell graft donor, obtained from the stem cell graft. The rearrangement uses TRBV19 and TRBJ1-1, with 7 bases matching TRBD1. This receptor was identified in a human donor who donated a stem cell graft to a child with SCID. The CDR3 spells CASIPTGQVTEAFF. The CDR3 nucleotides read TGTGCCAGTATCCCGACAGGGCAGGTCACTGAAGCTTTCTTT.